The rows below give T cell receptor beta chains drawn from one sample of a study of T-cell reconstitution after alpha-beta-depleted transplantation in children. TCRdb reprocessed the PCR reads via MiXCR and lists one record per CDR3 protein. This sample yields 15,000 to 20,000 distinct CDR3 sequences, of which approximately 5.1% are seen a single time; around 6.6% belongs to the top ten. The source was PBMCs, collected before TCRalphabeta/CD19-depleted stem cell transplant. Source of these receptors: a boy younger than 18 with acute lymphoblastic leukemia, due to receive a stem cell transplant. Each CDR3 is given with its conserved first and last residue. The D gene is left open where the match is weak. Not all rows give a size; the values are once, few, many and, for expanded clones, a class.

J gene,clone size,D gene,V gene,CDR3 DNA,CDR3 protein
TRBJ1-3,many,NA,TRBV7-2,TGTGCCAGCAGCCTCGGGAACGCTGGAAACACCATATATTTT,CASSLGNAGNTIYF
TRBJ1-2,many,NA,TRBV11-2,TGTGCCAGCAGCTCTGACCCTGGCTATGGCTACACCTTC,CASSSDPGYGYTF
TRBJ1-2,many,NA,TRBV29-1,TGCAGCACACCTGACATAGACTATGGCTACACCTTC,CSTPDIDYGYTF
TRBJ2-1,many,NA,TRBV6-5,TGTGCTTGCAGACACAATCTGGACCGCATCCGCGGTGAGCAGTTCTTC,CACRHNLDRIRGEQFF
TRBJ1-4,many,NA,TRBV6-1,TGTGCCAGCAGTGAACGGGGGGAAAAACTGTTTTTT,CASSERGEKLFF
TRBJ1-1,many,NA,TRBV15,TGTGCCACCAGCAGAGATTTTAACGGGGGTATAGCTTTCTTT,CATSRDFNGGIAFF
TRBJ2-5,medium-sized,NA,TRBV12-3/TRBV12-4,TGTGCCAGCTCCCTAGGTCGGCAGACCCAGTACTTC,CASSLGRQTQYF
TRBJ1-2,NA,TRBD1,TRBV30,TGTGCCTGGAGTGTACGACAGGGACAGATGGGCTACACCTTC,CAWSVRQGQMGYTF
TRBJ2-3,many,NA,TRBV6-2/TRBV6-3,TGTGCCAGCAGTTACTCCCTTCCTCCGACACGTACAGATACGCAGTATTTT,CASSYSLPPTRTDTQYF
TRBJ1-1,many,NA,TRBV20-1,TGCAGTGCCCCCCGAACAGGGTCTGAAGCTTTCTTT,CSAPRTGSEAFF
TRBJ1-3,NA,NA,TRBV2,TGTACCATCAGTTTCGACACCTTCTCTGGAAACACCATATATTTT,CTISFDTFSGNTIYF
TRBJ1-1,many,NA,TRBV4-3,TGCGCCAGCAGCCAAGTATCGAGGCCGAACACTGAAGCTTTCTTT,CASSQVSRPNTEAFF
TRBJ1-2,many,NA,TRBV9,TGTGCCAGCAGCGTAGACCTGGGAGGGTTCAATGGCTACACCTTC,CASSVDLGGFNGYTF
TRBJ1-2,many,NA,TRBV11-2,TGTGCCAGCAGCTTAGGACCGGACTATGGCTACACCTTC,CASSLGPDYGYTF
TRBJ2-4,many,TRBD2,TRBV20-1,TGCAGTGCAGAGGGACTAGCGGGGAACATTCAGTACTTC,CSAEGLAGNIQYF
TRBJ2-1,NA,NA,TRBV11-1,TGTGCCAGCAGTCTCGTGAGGGGTGAGCAGTTCTTC,CASSLVRGEQFF
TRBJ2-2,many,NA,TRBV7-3,TGTGCCAGCAGCCCAAAGCCCATGAACACCGGGGAGCTGTTTTTT,CASSPKPMNTGELFF
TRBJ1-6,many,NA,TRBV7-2,TGTGCCAGCAGCTTACTCAGGGATGGCTATAATTCACCCCTCCACTTT,CASSLLRDGYNSPLHF
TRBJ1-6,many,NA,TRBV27,TGTGCCAGCAGTTCGTGGACCGAACTAGGACCCCTCCACTTT,CASSSWTELGPLHF
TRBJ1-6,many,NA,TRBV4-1,TGCGCCAGCAGCCAAGGGCCAAGGGGTTCACCCCTCCACTTT,CASSQGPRGSPLHF
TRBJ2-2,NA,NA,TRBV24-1,TGTGCCACCTTTCAAGATTGGGGGGACCGGGACGTCATCTGGTACACCGGGGAGCTGTTTTTT,CATFQDWGDRDVIWYTGELFF
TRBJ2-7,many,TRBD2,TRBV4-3,TGCGCCAGCAGCTTTTTGAGGACTAGCGGGGGGGACAAATACTTC,CASSFLRTSGGDKYF
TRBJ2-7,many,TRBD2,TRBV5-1,TGCGCCAGCAGCTTGGCGGGAGGTGGGGGCTACGAGCAGTACTTC,CASSLAGGGGYEQYF
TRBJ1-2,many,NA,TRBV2,TGTGCCAGCAGTGAAAGGCTGGAAAGCTATGGCTACACCTTC,CASSERLESYGYTF
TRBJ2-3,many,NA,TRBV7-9,TGTGCCAGCAGCAGAGGGGCGAGGGCCAGCACAGATACGCAGTATTTT,CASSRGARASTDTQYF
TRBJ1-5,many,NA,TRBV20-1,TGCAGTGTATCCGTGACAGGTGGAAATCAGCCCCAGCATTTT,CSVSVTGGNQPQHF
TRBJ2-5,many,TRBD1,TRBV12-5,TGTGCTAGTGGTCTATACCCGGACAGGGAAGAGACCCAGTACTTC,CASGLYPDREETQYF
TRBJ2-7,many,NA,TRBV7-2,TGTGCCAGCAGCCCGCATCGCTCCGGGACCTACGAGCAGTACTTC,CASSPHRSGTYEQYF
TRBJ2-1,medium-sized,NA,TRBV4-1,TGCGCCAGCAGCCAAGTTGATTTAGGGGTCTCCTACAATGAGCAGTTCTTC,CASSQVDLGVSYNEQFF
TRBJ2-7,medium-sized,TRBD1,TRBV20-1,TGCAGTGCTAGGTCGGACAGGGCCCACGAGCAGTACTTC,CSARSDRAHEQYF
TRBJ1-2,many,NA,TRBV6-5,TGTGCCAGCAGTAGAGGGACGGACTATGGCTACACCTTC,CASSRGTDYGYTF
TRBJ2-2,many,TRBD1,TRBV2,TGTGCCAGCAGCCCCCGGACAGGGAAGCCCGGGGAGCTGTTTTTT,CASSPRTGKPGELFF
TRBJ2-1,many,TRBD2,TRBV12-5,TGTGCTAGTGGTCCTACTCTAGCGGGGACCTACAATGAGCAGTTCTTC,CASGPTLAGTYNEQFF
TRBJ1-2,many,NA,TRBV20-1,TGCAGTGCTAGAGGGGGCTCGCATAACTATGGCTACACCTTC,CSARGGSHNYGYTF
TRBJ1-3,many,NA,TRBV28,TGTGCCAGCAGTTTATTTCAGCTCCAAAGGGAAAACACCATATATTTT,CASSLFQLQRENTIYF
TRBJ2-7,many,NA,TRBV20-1,TGCAGTGCTGGCGGCGAGCAGTACTTC,CSAGGEQYF
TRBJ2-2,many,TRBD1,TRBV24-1,TGTGCCACCTCCGGGACAGGGGATACCACCGGGGAGCTGTTTTTT,CATSGTGDTTGELFF
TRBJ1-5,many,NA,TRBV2,TGTGCCAGCAGCCTGGGACGGAGAAATCAGCCCCAGCATTTT,CASSLGRRNQPQHF
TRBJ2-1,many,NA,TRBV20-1,TGCAGTGCAGGACTACATCTATTAGGGAATGAGCAGTTCTTC,CSAGLHLLGNEQFF
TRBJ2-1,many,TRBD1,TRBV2,TGTGCCAGCAGTGAGTCTGAGGGGGCGAGTGAGCAGTTCTTC,CASSESEGASEQFF
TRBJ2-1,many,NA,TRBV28,TGTGCCAGCAGCACAAGGGGGGGGTCCTACAATGAGCAGTTCTTC,CASSTRGGSYNEQFF
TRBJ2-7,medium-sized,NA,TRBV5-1,TGCGCCAGCAGCCCCCTTGTTGAGGGCTGGAACGAGCAGTACTTC,CASSPLVEGWNEQYF
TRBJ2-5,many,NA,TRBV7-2,TGTGCCAGCGCTACAGGGTTGGAGAGGGAGACCCAGTACTTC,CASATGLERETQYF
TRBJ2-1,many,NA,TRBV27,TGTGCCAGCAGCTTCGGGGGCTGGGACAATGAGCAGTTCTTC,CASSFGGWDNEQFF
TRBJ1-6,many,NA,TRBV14,TGTGCCAGCAGCCAAGATCCCCGCGGTAATTCACCCCTCCACTTT,CASSQDPRGNSPLHF
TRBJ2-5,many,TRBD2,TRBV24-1,TGTGCCACCAGTTGGGGACTAGCGGGGGTGGAGACCCAGTACTTC,CATSWGLAGVETQYF
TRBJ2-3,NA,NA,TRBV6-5,TGTGCCAGCAGTTACTCTAGGCGGACAGATACGCAGTATTTT,CASSYSRRTDTQYF
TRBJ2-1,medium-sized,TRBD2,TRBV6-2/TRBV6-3,TGTGCCAGCCTCCGACCTTTAGCGGGGCTCGACAATGAGCAGTTCTTC,CASLRPLAGLDNEQFF
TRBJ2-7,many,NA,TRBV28,TGTGCCAGCAGTCCCCGAGCCCGCTACGAGCAGTACTTC,CASSPRARYEQYF
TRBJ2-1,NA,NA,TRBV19,TGTGCCAGTAGTTCTAATGGAGGCCCTCTTAATGAGCAGTTCTTC,CASSSNGGPLNEQFF
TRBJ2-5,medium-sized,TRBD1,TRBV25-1,TGTGCCAGCAGTGAATATATGACAGGGGAGACCCAGTACTTC,CASSEYMTGETQYF
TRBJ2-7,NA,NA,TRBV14,TGTGCCAGCAGCCAAGGGGCCCCCTACGAGCAGTACTTC,CASSQGAPYEQYF
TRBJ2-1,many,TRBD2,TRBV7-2,TGTGCCAGCAGCCAGGGGTACGGGACTAGTTTTGAGCAGTTCTTC,CASSQGYGTSFEQFF
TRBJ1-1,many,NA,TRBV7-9,TGTGCCAGCAGCCCCCGGGGACAGAACACTGAAGCTTTCTTT,CASSPRGQNTEAFF
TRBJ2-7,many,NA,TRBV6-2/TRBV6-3,TGTGCCAGCAGTTGGGGCGGCTCCTACGAGCAGTACTTC,CASSWGGSYEQYF